What follows describes a single T cell receptor beta chain. Its specificity is unknown. This entry is derived from a study of T cell responses to AZD1222 COVID-19 vaccine. General study findings and limits: Donors in the cohort were predominantly white British and more often female, and clonal diversity was possibly underestimated. Two AZD1222 doses significantly raised spike-specific TCR breadth and depth over controls. After the peak T cell response, and only then, were repertoires sampled.

Here immunoSEQ multiplex PCR was the method, and the copy in TCRdb shows in-frame clones only, minus some. The table records fewer than 180,000 clones, more than 85% of them present only once. V was clipped by 0 bases and J by 2 bases, with 9 bases between them. Germline V gene data show CDR1 as SEHNR and CDR2 as FQNEAQ (reference sequence). The CDR3 covers 15 residues. Investigators merged groups given second doses at roughly 4 or roughly 12 weeks. The sequence was collected from an adult who received the AZD1222 COVID-19 vaccine. Sequences were derived from peripheral blood, sampled 28 days after the second AZD1222 dose. This sequence joins TRBV7-9 and TRBJ2-3; D not resolved. The CDR3 bases are TGTGCCAGCAGCTTAGCGCGACCCCCCACAGATACGCAGTATTTT. Protein product: CASSLARPPTDTQYF.